The rows below give T cell receptor beta chains drawn from one sample of a study of T cell responses to AZD1222 COVID-19 vaccine. Sequenced by immunoSEQ multiplex PCR; TCRdb stores in-frame clones only, minus some. The table includes 180,000 or so clones, about 90% detected once. Here the sequenced sample was peripheral blood, taken 28 days after the second AZD1222 dose. These receptors were collected from an adult who received the AZD1222 COVID-19 vaccine. CDR3s include the opening cysteine and the closing phenylalanine or tryptophan. The order of the fields is J gene, V gene, CDR3 protein.

j_call: TRBJ1-3; v_call: TRBV5-6; cdr3_aa: CASSSTGTGTGNTIYF
j_call: TRBJ2-3; v_call: TRBV2; cdr3_aa: CASRKIAGGDTDTQYF
j_call: TRBJ1-1; v_call: TRBV5-8; cdr3_aa: CASSLGVLGGDTEAFF
j_call: TRBJ1-5; v_call: TRBV6-5; cdr3_aa: CASSGEATGAWTQHF
j_call: TRBJ2-5; v_call: TRBV7-8; cdr3_aa: CASSSIPRGAETQYF
j_call: TRBJ2-7; v_call: TRBV28; cdr3_aa: CASTSPGQAYEQYF
j_call: TRBJ2-7; v_call: TRBV30; cdr3_aa: CAWSGTDVEQYF
j_call: TRBJ2-7; v_call: TRBV7-9; cdr3_aa: CASSLSQPSYEQYF
j_call: TRBJ1-1; v_call: TRBV19; cdr3_aa: CASSPGQGVGEAFF
j_call: TRBJ2-3; v_call: TRBV19; cdr3_aa: CASSIGVTSGGLSTDTQYF
j_call: TRBJ1-1; v_call: TRBV6-5; cdr3_aa: CASTFRRGDTEAFF
j_call: TRBJ2-2; v_call: TRBV5-1; cdr3_aa: CASSLVLAGRRNTGELFF
j_call: TRBJ2-5; v_call: TRBV5-6; cdr3_aa: CASSPAQAGGLTQYF
j_call: TRBJ1-5; v_call: TRBV29-1; cdr3_aa: CSSGTGAPSTPQHF
j_call: TRBJ2-5; v_call: TRBV7-8; cdr3_aa: CASSHRAGETQYF
j_call: TRBJ1-2; v_call: TRBV7-2; cdr3_aa: CASSLGGSGYGYTF
j_call: TRBJ1-1; v_call: TRBV27; cdr3_aa: CASSFAGTGGEAFF